This T cell receptor beta chain was profiled in a study of blood T cell repertoires in COVID-19. Across the whole study: Spain, Italy and the United States supplied samples that represented acute and convalescent COVID-19. T cells, B-cell-depleted T cells, or PBMCs supplied cDNA or gDNA.

In the study's own analysis: Amplification from reference gene primers served as the basis for estimated nucleated cell counts. Assay: immunoSEQ multiplex PCR; the TCRdb copy retains only in-frame clones and omits some. Clonal size and the V and J genes are those of that table, whereas D and trimming came from the DNA. Found here are about 140,000 clones, 65% to 90% of them singletons; the top ten hold roughly 2.9%. CDR3 length: 14 amino acids. The germline gives CDR1 MDHEN, CDR2 SYDVKM. V dropped 5 bases and J dropped 4 bases, with 14 bases sitting between them. A single count supports this clone. The sequence was obtained from a man aged 50-59 years with acute or convalescent COVID-19. The sequenced material came from peripheral blood. The J gene is TRBJ1-2, the V gene TRBV28; D might be TRBD1 (5 bases). The CDR3 DNA follows: TGTGCCAGCAGTAAGTGGCAGGGAAGCTATGGCTACACCTTC. The encoded protein is CASSKWQGSYGYTF.